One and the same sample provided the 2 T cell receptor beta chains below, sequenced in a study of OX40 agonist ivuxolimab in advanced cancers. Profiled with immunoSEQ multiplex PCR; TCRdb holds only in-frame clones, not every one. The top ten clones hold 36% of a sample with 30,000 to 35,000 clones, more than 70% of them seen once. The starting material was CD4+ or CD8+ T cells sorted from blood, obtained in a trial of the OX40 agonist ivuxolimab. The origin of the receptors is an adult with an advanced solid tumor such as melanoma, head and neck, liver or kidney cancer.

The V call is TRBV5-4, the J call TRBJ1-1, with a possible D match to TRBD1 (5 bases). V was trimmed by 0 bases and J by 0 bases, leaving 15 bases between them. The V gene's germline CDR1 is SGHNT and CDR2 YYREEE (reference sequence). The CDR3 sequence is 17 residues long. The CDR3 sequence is CASSLVGQGTMNTEAFF. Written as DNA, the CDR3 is TGTGCCAGCAGCTTGGTAGGCCAGGGAACAATGAACACTGAAGCTTTCTTT.

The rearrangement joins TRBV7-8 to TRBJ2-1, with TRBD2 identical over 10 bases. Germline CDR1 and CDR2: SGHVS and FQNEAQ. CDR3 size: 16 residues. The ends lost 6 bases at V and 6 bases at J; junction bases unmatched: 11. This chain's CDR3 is CASRPRTSGGPNEQFF. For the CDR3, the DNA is TGTGCCAGCAGACCAAGGACTAGCGGAGGACCCAATGAGCAGTTCTTC.